This passage covers 31 T cell receptor beta chains from one sample sequenced in a study of OX40 agonist ivuxolimab in advanced cancers. Assay: immunoSEQ multiplex PCR; the TCRdb copy retains only in-frame clones and omits some. Of about 100,000 clones listed, roughly 90% were seen once; the top ten hold roughly 1.1%. The input for sequencing was CD4+ or CD8+ T cells sorted from blood, taken in a trial of the OX40 agonist ivuxolimab. The receptors were gathered from an adult with an advanced solid tumor such as melanoma, head and neck, liver or kidney cancer.

This chain links TRBV10-3 with TRBJ2-1; 9 bases agree with TRBD2. V gave up 7 bases and J gave up 4 bases; unmatched junction bases: 11. Germline assignment: CDR1 ENHRY and CDR2 SYGVKD. The CDR3 totals 16 residues. CDR3 loop: CAIKGTSQRYYNEQFF. The CDR3 nucleotides are TGTGCCATCAAGGGGACTAGCCAAAGATATTACAATGAGCAGTTCTTC.

This clone was seen just once. V usage is TRBV28 and J usage is TRBJ1-2, with TRBD1 identical over 12 bases. This CDR3 has 14 residues. J was trimmed by 8 bases and V by 4 bases; bases with no gene match: 5. The germline V gene encodes CDR1 MDHEN and CDR2 SYDVKM. This CDR3 is CASSYAGTGGGYTF. DNA of the CDR3: TGTGCCAGCAGTTATGCCGGGACAGGGGGCGGCTACACCTTC.

This chain joins TRBV5-4 and TRBJ2-1, with D maybe TRBD2 (6 bases). Trimming took 2 bases from V and 8 from J, leaving 20 bases between them. This CDR3 is built from 16 residues. Germline V gene sequence: CDR1 SGHNT, CDR2 YYREEE (reference sequence). The CDR3 DNA is TGTGCCAGCAGCTTCCGCCGGGGACTCTCCCTCGATGAGCAGTTCTTC. Its translation: CASSFRRGLSLDEQFF.

The chain has TRBV5-1 and TRBJ1-1, with 8 bases lining up with TRBD1. Losses at the gene ends were 3 bases for V and 1 base for J; bases not matched to a gene: 5. Germline-derived CDR1 and CDR2 are SGHRS and YFSETQ. This CDR3 is built from 15 residues. The CDR3 sequence is CASSSDRERNTEAFF. In nucleotides, the CDR3 is TGCGCCAGCAGCTCGGACAGGGAGAGGAACACTGAAGCTTTCTTT.

This clone was observed a single time. The genes are TRBV9 and TRBJ1-3, with D hard to call. Germline lookup yields CDR1 SGDLS and CDR2 YYNGEE. V was cut by 0 bases and J by 3 bases, with 10 bases left in between. CDR3 length: 15 amino acids. CDR3 DNA sequence: TGTGCCAGCAGCGTAGCCCCAGCCGATGGAAACACCATATATTTT. Amino acids: CASSVAPADGNTIYF.

In this sample, this clone turned up once. The chain uses TRBV7-8 and TRBJ2-3; no reliable D call. Deletions cut 3 bases from V and 1 base from J, with 14 bases between. The CDR3 covers 16 residues. Germline CDR1 is SGHVS and CDR2 is FQNEAQ. The CDR3 sequence is CASSFRIAVRTDTQYF. The CDR3 coding sequence is TGTGCCAGCAGCTTTAGGATTGCGGTACGCACAGATACGCAGTATTTT.

This chain links TRBV28 with TRBJ1-2, with D unresolved. V was cut by 3 bases and J by 1 base, with 6 bases left in between. Germline values: CDR1 MDHEN, CDR2 SYDVKM. This CDR3 has 13 amino acids. CDR3 sequence: CASSLHSNYGYTF. The CDR3 nucleotides read TGTGCCAGCAGTTTGCACAGTAACTATGGCTACACCTTC.

The genes are TRBV19 and TRBJ1-3, with a tentative D call TRBD1 (6 bases). The germline V gene encodes CDR1 LNHDA and CDR2 SQIVND (reference sequence). The CDR3 contains 11 residues. V was clipped by 8 bases and J by 7 bases, with 9 bases between them. CDR3 nucleotides: TGTGCCAGTGGGGGCCGGAACACCATATATTTT. Translating gives CASGGRNTIYF.

The gene calls are TRBV6-5 and TRBJ2-7, with D perhaps being TRBD1 or TRBD2 (5 bases each). The CDR3 totals 12 residues. Trimming removed 4 bases from V and 10 bases from J, with 14 bases in between. Germline lookup yields CDR1 MNHEY and CDR2 SVGAGI. The DNA of the CDR3 is TGTGCCAGCAGTTCCCCGGGACGCCTACAGTACTTC. This sequence encodes CASSSPGRLQYF.

This chain joins TRBV5-8 and TRBJ1-5; unclear D gene. CDR3 length: 16 amino acids. Germline V gene data show CDR1 as SGHTS and CDR2 as YDEGEE. V lost 1 base and J lost 2, with 13 bases in between. The CDR3 DNA sequence: TGTGCCAGCAGCTTGAGACGTGGGAACGGCAATCAGCCCCAGCATTTT. This translates into CASSLRRGNGNQPQHF.

The rearrangement joins TRBV9 to TRBJ2-7; 7 positions agree with TRBD2. The V gene end was trimmed by 4 bases and the J gene end by 3 bases; junction bases not matched to a gene: 7. The CDR3 is made up of 14 amino acids. From germline, CDR1 is SGDLS and CDR2 YYNGEE. This chain's CDR3 is CASSTPGRDYEQYF. For the CDR3, the DNA is TGTGCCAGCAGCACTCCAGGGAGGGACTACGAGCAGTACTTC.

The chain is built from TRBV19 and TRBJ2-2; tentative D call: TRBD2 (6 bases). CDR1 and CDR2 (germline): LNHDA, SQIVND (reference sequence). The CDR3 totals 13 residues. V was cut by 7 bases and J by 7 bases, with 13 bases left in between. CDR3 in DNA: TGTGCCAGTACCACTTGGGGGGTCGGGGAGCTGTTTTTT. The encoded protein is CASTTWGVGELFF. Supplemented by reference TRBV19 and TRBJ2-2, the full variable domain reads DGGITQSPKYLFRKEGQNVTLSCEQNLNHDAMYWYRQDPGQGLRLIYYSQIVNDFQKGDIAEGYSVSREKKESFPLTVTSAQKNPTAFYLCASTTWGVGELFFGEGSRLTVL.

In its sample, this clone was seen once. The chain combines TRBV28 with TRBJ2-3, with D possibly being TRBD2 (5 bases). V lost 5 bases to trimming and J lost 1 base, with 19 bases between them. The germline V gene has CDR1 MDHEN and CDR2 SYDVKM. The CDR3 contains 17 residues. This chain's CDR3 is CASSRPLTGRGTDTQYF. Here the CDR3 DNA reads TGTGCCAGCAGTCGCCCCTTAACGGGAAGAGGCACAGATACGCAGTATTTT.

The genes are TRBV4-3 and TRBJ2-1, with TRBD1 matching 10 bases. This CDR3 region has 16 residues. Per germline, CDR1 LGHNA and CDR2 YSLEER. V shed 4 bases, J shed 7 bases, and the junction held 10 bases outside the gene matches. Here the CDR3 reads CASSPGQGEVINEQFF. CDR3 coding DNA: TGCGCCAGCAGCCCCGGACAGGGGGAAGTAATTAATGAGCAGTTCTTC.

This chain connects TRBV27 to TRBJ2-3; 8 bases agree with TRBD2. The CDR3 consists of 15 residues. Per germline, CDR1 MNHEY and CDR2 SMNVEV (reference sequence). The ends lost 5 bases at V and 3 bases at J; junction bases unmatched: 7. CDR3: CASSKSGSMTDTQYF. The CDR3 coding sequence is TGTGCCAGCAGTAAAAGCGGGAGTATGACAGATACGCAGTATTTT.

This chain links TRBV7-9 with TRBJ1-4; 10 bases agree with TRBD1. Germline lookup yields CDR1 SEHNR and CDR2 FQNEAQ (reference sequence). This CDR3 spans 16 amino acids. V was pared by 4 bases and J by 1 base, with 3 bases of the junction left unmatched. CDR3 region: CASSSGTGVTNEKLFF. Written as DNA, the CDR3 is TGTGCCAGCAGCTCCGGGACAGGGGTAACTAATGAAAAACTGTTTTTT.

The chain employs TRBV7-3 and TRBJ2-5, with 8 nucleotides matching TRBD2. Germline V lookup: CDR1 SGHTA, CDR2 FQGTGA. The CDR3 loop spans 18 amino acids. After removal of 0 bases from V and 2 bases from J, the junction contained 11 bases not matched to a gene. CDR3 in amino acids: CASSLTLAGGAEQETQYF. For the CDR3, the DNA is TGTGCCAGCAGCTTAACGCTCGCGGGGGGCGCGGAGCAAGAGACCCAGTACTTC.

The V call is TRBV6-6, the J call TRBJ1-5; weak D call: TRBD1 (6 bases). The ends were cut back, 2 bases at V and 7 bases at J, with 12 bases in the middle. The CDR3 extends over 14 amino acids. Germline V gene lookup returns CDR1 MNHNY and CDR2 SVGAGI (reference sequence). CDR3 amino acids: CASSYGAQGQPQHF. The CDR3 DNA sequence: TGTGCCAGCAGTTACGGGGCTCAGGGGCAGCCCCAGCATTTT.

The J gene is TRBJ1-1, the V gene TRBV2; TRBD1 might be the D (5 bases). The ends were cut back, 5 bases at V and 5 bases at J, with 18 bases in the middle. The CDR3 contains 15 residues. The germline V gene has CDR1 SNHLY and CDR2 FYNNEI. The CDR3, as DNA: TGTGCCAGCAGTAGGAGAGAGGGGATGAGGACTGAAGCTTTCTTT. Translated, it gives CASSRREGMRTEAFF.

This sequence joins TRBV19 and TRBJ1-1; D might be TRBD1 (5 bases). This CDR3 spans 13 amino acids. The V gene's germline CDR1 is LNHDA and CDR2 SQIVND (reference sequence). V gave up 5 bases and J gave up 4 bases, with 11 bases separating them. The CDR3 sequence: CASSQGGFTEAFF. CDR3 DNA: TGTGCCAGTAGTCAGGGTGGTTTCACTGAAGCTTTCTTT.

The chain carries TRBV14 and TRBJ2-7; no definite D call. V lost 3 bases and J lost 5, with 11 bases in between. This CDR3 has 13 residues. CDR1 SGHDN and CDR2 FVKESK come from the germline V gene. CDR3 sequence reads: CASSHPLEDEQYF. The CDR3 nucleotides are TGTGCCAGCAGCCACCCCTTGGAAGACGAGCAGTACTTC. The full variable domain, completed using reference TRBV14 and TRBJ2-7, is EAGVTQFPSHSVIEKGQTVTLRCDPISGHDNLYWYRRVMGKEIKFLLHFVKESKQDESGMPNNRFLAERTGGTYSTLKVQPAELEDSGVYFCASSHPLEDEQYFGPGTRLTVT.

The CDR3 DNA reads TGTGCCAGCAGTACCAGCATAGCCGATGAGCAGTTCTTC. This sequence encodes CASSTSIADEQFF. V and J are TRBV6-4 and TRBJ2-1; no clear D gene. The CDR3 is 13 residues long. Germline V gene lookup returns CDR1 MRHNA and CDR2 SNTAGT. The V end lost 5 bases, the J end lost 8 bases, and 13 bases lay between the germline ends.

This clone was counted a few times. This chain joins TRBV6-5 and TRBJ1-2, with D possibly being TRBD1 (5 bases). This CDR3 spans 14 amino acids. Germline V gives CDR1 MNHEY, CDR2 SVGAGI. Deletions cut 2 bases from V and 4 bases from J, with 11 bases between. The CDR3 here is CASSYGRVGYGYTF. The CDR3 DNA follows: TGTGCCAGCAGTTACGGCAGGGTCGGCTATGGCTACACCTTC.

The V call is TRBV29-1, the J call TRBJ2-7; TRBD2 matches 8 bases. The CDR3 is 15 amino acids. The germline gives CDR1 SQVTM, CDR2 ANQGSEA. The V segment lost 1 base and the J segment 4 bases; nucleotides outside the gene matches: 9. CDR3 residues: CSVEGAAGGLYEQYF. The CDR3 nucleotides are TGCAGCGTTGAAGGGGCGGCGGGGGGCCTATACGAGCAGTACTTC.

The chain recombines TRBV5-1 with TRBJ2-7; tentatively, D is TRBD1 (6 bases). Germline V gene sequence: CDR1 SGHRS, CDR2 YFSETQ. The V gene lost 0 bases and the J gene lost 5 bases, with 15 bases spanning the gap. The CDR3 sequence is 15 residues long. The CDR3 reads CASSLAPGQSNEQYF. As DNA, the CDR3 is TGCGCCAGCAGCTTGGCCCCAGGACAGAGCAACGAGCAGTACTTC.

J is TRBJ2-7 and V is TRBV6-5; possible D gene TRBD2, 6 bases. The CDR3 is 15 residues long. Per the germline V gene, CDR1 is MNHEY and CDR2 is SVGAGI. Trimming pared 7 bases from V and 7 bases from J, leaving 23 bases between. The CDR3 region has the DNA TGTGCCAGCACCCCCGGAGGAGGGCTGGCTCGGGAGCAGTACTTC. This gives the protein CASTPGGGLAREQYF.

The rearrangement links TRBV18 to TRBJ2-2; 15 positions match TRBD2. This CDR3 comprises 20 residues. Germline V CDR1 and CDR2: KGHSH, LQKENI. Trimming at V came to 0 bases and at J to 1 base, leaving 6 bases not matched to a gene. This CDR3 reads CASSPPGLAGGPGNTGELFF. The CDR3 nucleotides are TGTGCCAGCTCACCACCGGGACTAGCGGGAGGCCCCGGGAACACCGGGGAGCTGTTTTTT. Together with reference TRBV18 and TRBJ2-2, the CDR3 gives the full variable domain: NAGVMQNPRHLVRRRGQEARLRCSPMKGHSHVYWYRQLPEEGLKFMVYLQKENIIDESGMPKERFSAEFPKEGPSILRIQQVVRGDSAAYFCASSPPGLAGGPGNTGELFFGEGSRLTVL.

The chain couples TRBV11-1 to TRBJ2-7, with D possibly being TRBD1 (5 bases). CDR1 SGHAT and CDR2 FQDESV come from the germline V gene (reference sequence). The CDR3 consists of 16 residues. Between the trimmed V and J ends, which lost 3 bases and 5 bases, there was a span of 20 bases. CDR3 region: CASSFLPPGSKDEQYF. The CDR3, as DNA: TGTGCCAGCAGCTTCCTCCCCCCAGGGTCCAAGGACGAGCAGTACTTC.

The chain joins TRBV29-1 to TRBJ2-7, with 10 bases matching TRBD2. The CDR3 length is 14 residues. Germline V gives CDR1 SQVTM, CDR2 ANQGSEA. The junction had 3 bases not matched to a gene; V was cut back by 4 bases and J by 0 bases. CDR3 nucleotides: TGCAGCGTTGCCAGGACTAGCGGCTCCTACGAGCAGTACTTC. This gives the protein CSVARTSGSYEQYF.

The sample holds one count of this clone. The rearrangement joins TRBV2 to TRBJ2-5; D is unclear. The last part of the DNA fits TRBJ2-7 better; the J call may be wrong. This CDR3 is 15 amino acids long. Germline loops: CDR1 SNHLY, CDR2 FYNNEI. DNA for the CDR3: TGTGCCAGCAGTGAAGGACAATCTTACATTTACGAGCAGTACTTC. Translated, it gives CASSEGQSYIYEQYF.

The chain is built from TRBV19 and TRBJ1-5; D call uncertain. V shed 7 bases and J shed 0 bases, with 10 bases lying between them. The CDR3 has 14 residues. The germline V gene has CDR1 LNHDA and CDR2 SQIVND (reference sequence). The CDR3 DNA is TGTGCCAGTACCCCCCCGGGTAGCAATCAGCCCCAGCATTTT. It specifies CASTPPGSNQPQHF.